This T cell receptor (beta chain) appears in the sequencing data of a study of molecular identifiers for immune sequencing clone quantification. Of note for this clonotype: Its antigen is still unknown. Its ends do not fully match the called genes, so a read error is possible.

The germline CDR1 and CDR2 sequences are SNHLY and FYNNEI. The CDR3 totals 14 residues. Bulk TCR libraries were made with methods that had been previously described and with listed TCR primers. TCRdb re-derived calls from the PCR reads in MiXCR, one entry per CDR3 protein. The table has about 510,000 distinct CDR3 sequences, 25% seen once. Study-level findings and limits: With a barcode shared among identical TCR molecules, highly expanded clone sizes could be underestimated. Clones with over 20 RNA copies captured over 98% of effector molecules but under 1% of naive ones.

Sorted naive CD8 T cells, 20,000 to 1,000,000, were sequenced from 10%, 30% or 50% RNA. This chain links TRBV2 with TRBJ1-3; D gene uncertain. Sequencing was done on a sample of naive CD8+ T cells from blood, with Jurkat cell RNA spiked in. Sample subset: FACS-sorted CD8+CD4-CCR7+CD45RA+ naive T cells. The receptor's source is a human donor in good health. Some libraries in this study had Jurkat cell RNA spiked in. The CDR3 region is CACSVGESGNTIYF. In DNA, the CDR3 is TGTGCCTGCAGTGTTGGGGAGAGTGGAAACACCATATATTTT.